Below are 3 T cell receptor beta chains sequenced from a single sample in a study of PD-1 blockade in classical Hodgkin lymphoma. As to time point: cycle 4 day 1 (C4D1), after five to seven weeks of nivolumab. Brentuximab vedotin exposure varied among the patients, all of whom had relapsed after autologous stem cell transplantation. Profiling relied on immunoSEQ multiplex PCR, and the TCRdb table lists in-frame clones only, not all of them. Among over 75,000 clones, about nine tenths were seen once, and the ten largest hold about 2.9%. This specimen was peripheral blood mononuclear cells (PBMCs), taken before the fourth cycle of nivolumab. The receptors were sampled from a human donor with classical Hodgkin lymphoma.

This chain connects TRBV6-1 to TRBJ1-4, with D possibly matching TRBD1 (6 bases). CDR3 size: 13 residues. The ends were cut back, 8 bases at V and 7 bases at J, with 14 bases in the middle. Germline V gene sequence: CDR1 MNHNS, CDR2 SASEGT. The CDR3 reads CASVTGFGEKLFF. The CDR3 nucleotides are TGTGCCAGCGTAACAGGGTTTGGTGAAAAACTGTTTTTT.

The genes are TRBV5-1 and TRBJ2-7; D is unclear. V lost 5 bases and J 2 bases, leaving 11 bases between the germline ends. CDR1 and CDR2 (germline): SGHRS, YFSETQ. This CDR3 is built from 13 residues. The CDR3 DNA sequence: TGCGCCAGCAGTTTCGATCGGACCTACGAGCAGTACTTC. Translated: CASSFDRTYEQYF.

The chain is built from TRBV5-1 and TRBJ1-1, with 9 nucleotides matching TRBD1. The CDR3 is 16 amino acids. Germline V gene sequence: CDR1 SGHRS, CDR2 YFSETQ. Trimming took 4 bases from V and 1 from J; bases not matched to a gene: 8. For the CDR3, the DNA is TGCGCCAGCAGCAGACAGACAGGGGGGGCGAACACTGAAGCTTTCTTT. This translates into CASSRQTGGANTEAFF. Full variable domain (missing parts from reference TRBV5-1 and TRBJ1-1): KAGVTQTPRYLIKTRGQQVTLSCSPISGHRSVSWYQQTPGQGLQFLFEYFSETQRNKGNFPGRFSGRQFSNSRSEMNVSTLELGDSALYLCASSRQTGGANTEAFFGQGTRLTVV.